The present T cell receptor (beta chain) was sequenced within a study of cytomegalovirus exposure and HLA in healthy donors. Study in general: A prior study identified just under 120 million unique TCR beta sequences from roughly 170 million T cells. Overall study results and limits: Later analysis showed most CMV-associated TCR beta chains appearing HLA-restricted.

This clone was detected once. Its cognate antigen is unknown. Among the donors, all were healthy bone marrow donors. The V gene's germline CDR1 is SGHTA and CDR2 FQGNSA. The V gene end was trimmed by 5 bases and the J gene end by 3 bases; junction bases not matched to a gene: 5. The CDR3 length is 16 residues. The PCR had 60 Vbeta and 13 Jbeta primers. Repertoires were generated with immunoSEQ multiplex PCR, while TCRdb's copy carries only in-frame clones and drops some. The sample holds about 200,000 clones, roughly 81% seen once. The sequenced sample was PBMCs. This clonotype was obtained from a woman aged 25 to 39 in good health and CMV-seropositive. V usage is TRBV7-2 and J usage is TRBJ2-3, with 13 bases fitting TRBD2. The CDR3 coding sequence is TGTGCCAGCAGCACCGGGACTAGCGGGGCTACAGATACGCAGTATTTT. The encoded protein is CASSTGTSGATDTQYF.